The 28 T cell receptor beta chains reported below all come from one sample, sequenced in a study of shared clonotypes between healthy human individuals. Naive CD8 cells lacked CD45RO and underwent positive selection for CCR7, leaving out terminally differentiated effector memory CD45RA+ cells. Using immunoSEQ multiplex PCR, the repertoire was profiled, and TCRdb retains in-frame clones only, with some absent. The data show a few million clones, 93% seen once. The material sequenced was naive CD8+ T cells from PBMCs. These receptors all come from a man in his late teens or twenties in good health. Some clones in this sample may be carry-over from other donors' samples.

The chain carries TRBV5-6 and TRBJ1-6, with a weak D call TRBD1 (5 bases). The germline CDR1 and CDR2 sequences are SGHDT and YYEEEE. V lost 0 bases to trimming and J lost 7 bases, with 14 bases between them. The CDR3 covers 16 residues. DNA for the CDR3: TGTGCCAGCAGCTTGGCGGGGGTCGGCTTGAATTCACCCCTCCACTTT. As protein: CASSLAGVGLNSPLHF.

The chain combines TRBV6-5 with TRBJ2-7; 7 bases align to TRBD2. Losses at the gene ends were 6 bases for V and 4 bases for J; bases not matched to a gene: 12. The germline CDR1 and CDR2 sequences are MNHEY and SVGAGI. This CDR3 is 15 amino acids long. CDR3 DNA: TGTGCCAGCAGCCTTGGGAGGGGACGACGTTACGAGCAGTACTTC. Protein product: CASSLGRGRRYEQYF.

This sequence joins TRBV2 and TRBJ2-7; no clear D. Trimming took off 0 bases at V and 0 bases at J, with 12 bases between the two ends. The germline gives CDR1 SNHLY, CDR2 FYNNEI. CDR3 length: 16 residues. The DNA of the CDR3 is TGTGCCAGCAGTGAAGCGCTGGCCAGCATCTCCTACGAGCAGTACTTC. Its translation is CASSEALASISYEQYF.

V gene TRBV9 combines with J gene TRBJ2-1; D uncertain. The CDR3 runs 12 residues. Looked up from germline, CDR1 is SGDLS and CDR2 is YYNGEE. V gave up 7 bases and J gave up 10 bases, with 15 bases separating them. The CDR3 DNA reads as TGTGCCAGCCGCGGTGTAGTCAACGAGCAGTTCTTC. Its protein is CASRGVVNEQFF.

The chain links TRBV30 to TRBJ2-7, with 7 bases fitting TRBD1. Unmatched junction bases numbered 4, after V lost 3 bases and J lost 2 bases. CDR1 and CDR2 from the germline V gene are GTSNPN and SVGIG (reference sequence). The CDR3 is made up of 13 amino acids. For the CDR3, the DNA is TGTGCCTGGAGGGCGACAGGGACCTACGAGCAGTACTTC. It encodes CAWRATGTYEQYF.

The chain combines TRBV27 with TRBJ1-2; TRBD1 aligns across 10 bases. The CDR3 runs to 17 residues. Germline V CDR1 and CDR2: MNHEY, SMNVEV (reference sequence). V dropped 2 bases and J dropped 0; count of bases not matched to a gene: 6. DNA of the CDR3: TGTGCCAGCAGTTTAAGCGGACAGGGGGTAGCTAACTATGGCTACACCTTC. Residues: CASSLSGQGVANYGYTF.

The chain carries TRBV29-1 and TRBJ2-3, with D maybe TRBD2 (6 bases). This CDR3 spans 14 amino acids. Trimming cost V 6 bases and J 2 bases, with 15 bases left between them. CDR1 SQVTM and CDR2 ANQGSEA come from the germline V gene. The CDR3 loop is CSVAGWGSTDTQYF. The CDR3 region has the DNA TGCAGCGTGGCGGGGTGGGGGTCCACAGATACGCAGTATTTT.

As to this clone: The sample has other DNA sequences that encode this CDR3 too. This chain links TRBV6-5 with TRBJ1-2, with D unresolved. Germline V gene data show CDR1 as MNHEY and CDR2 as SVGAGI. Between the trimmed V and J ends, which lost 3 bases and 4 bases, there was a span of 9 bases. The CDR3 has 13 residues. CDR3 bases: TGTGCCAGCAGTTATAATAGGGTCTATGGCTACACCTTC. Amino acid sequence: CASSYNRVYGYTF.

The rearrangement links TRBV7-9 to TRBJ2-7; D is perhaps TRBD1 or TRBD2 (6 bases each). Per the germline V gene, CDR1 is SEHNR and CDR2 is FQNEAQ (reference sequence). V gave up 5 bases and J gave up 3 bases, with 11 bases separating them. The CDR3 runs 13 residues. The CDR3 DNA reads TGTGCCAGCAGCCCCGGGGGCCTCTACGAGCAGTACTTC. It yields the protein CASSPGGLYEQYF.

J is TRBJ2-4 and V is TRBV19; D remains ambiguous. This CDR3 comprises 15 residues. Germline assignment: CDR1 LNHDA and CDR2 SQIVND (reference sequence). Trimming removed 3 bases at V and 0 bases at J, with 9 bases between. The CDR3: CASSMFSLAKNIQYF. The CDR3, as DNA: TGTGCCAGTAGTATGTTCTCACTAGCCAAAAACATTCAGTACTTC.

The rearrangement joins TRBV4-3 to TRBJ2-1; 8 bases align to TRBD1. This CDR3 has 14 residues. The V gene end was trimmed by 4 bases and the J gene end by 5 bases; junction bases not matched to a gene: 4. The germline gives CDR1 LGHNA, CDR2 YSLEER. The CDR3 nucleotides are TGCGCCAGCAGCCCGTGGACAGGGAACAATGAGCAGTTCTTC. It translates to CASSPWTGNNEQFF.

This clone came up once. V and J are TRBV9 and TRBJ2-1, with a tentative D call TRBD2 (6 bases). Germline V gives CDR1 SGDLS, CDR2 YYNGEE. Trimming pared 2 bases from V and 7 bases from J, leaving 16 bases between. The CDR3 extends over 15 amino acids. In nucleotides, the CDR3 is TGTGCCAGCAGCGTTGACGGGAGTCGGCTTAATGAGCAGTTCTTC. It translates to CASSVDGSRLNEQFF.

The chain has TRBV11-3 and TRBJ2-1; 7 positions agree with TRBD2. CDR3 size: 13 residues. The V gene's germline CDR1 is SGHNT and CDR2 YENEEA. Trimming at V came to 5 bases and at J to 5 bases, leaving 3 bases not matched to a gene. The CDR3 DNA follows: TGTGCCAGCAGCGGGAGGGCAAACAATGAGCAGTTCTTC. The encoded protein is CASSGRANNEQFF.

The V and J genes are TRBV9 and TRBJ2-3; D is ambiguous. The CDR3 covers 14 residues. Germline V CDR1 and CDR2: SGDLS, YYNGEE. Between the trimmed V and J ends, which lost 3 bases and 6 bases, there was a span of 14 bases. The CDR3 sequence is CASSGLGSGDTQYF. The CDR3 region has the DNA TGTGCCAGCAGCGGACTGGGTTCGGGTGATACGCAGTATTTT.

The J gene is TRBJ2-7, the V gene TRBV29-1; 11 nucleotides agree with TRBD2. J was trimmed by 4 bases and V by 2 bases; bases with no gene match: 7. The CDR3 has 15 residues. The germline CDR1 and CDR2 sequences are SQVTM and ANQGSEA. The CDR3 DNA is TGCAGCGTTGAAAAGCTAGCGGGAGGAAGATACGAGCAGTACTTC. This gives the protein CSVEKLAGGRYEQYF.

The chain combines TRBV19 with TRBJ2-1, with D perhaps TRBD2 (6 bases). Trimming removed 6 bases at V and 3 bases at J, with 12 bases between. This CDR3 comprises 14 residues. Germline V gives CDR1 LNHDA, CDR2 SQIVND (reference sequence). The CDR3 bases are TGTGCCAGTAGGCGGGACTTGTTCTACAATGAGCAGTTCTTC. This encodes CASRRDLFYNEQFF.

Worth noting for this clone: The junction departs from germline at one end; a sequencing error may be responsible. The rearrangement uses TRBV4-1 and TRBJ1-4; D is possibly TRBD1 (5 bases). The germline CDR1 and CDR2 sequences are MGHRA and YSYEKL. This CDR3 has 14 residues. The chain's CDR3 is CASSQTGFRDGLNF. The CDR3 coding sequence is TGCGCCAGCAGCCAGACCGGATTCCGGGACGGCTTGAATTTT.

V usage is TRBV28 and J usage is TRBJ2-7; D is possibly TRBD2 (5 bases). Between the trimmed V and J ends, which lost 2 bases and 9 bases, there was a span of 14 bases. Germline CDR1 and CDR2: MDHEN and SYDVKM. CDR3 length equals 13 residues. Written as DNA, the CDR3 is TGTGCCAGCAGTTTACGGGGAGTCCTACGGCAGTACTTC. Its translation is CASSLRGVLRQYF.

The chain links TRBV30 to TRBJ2-7, with D unclear. V was clipped by 3 bases and J by 2 bases, with 5 bases between them. The CDR3 has 11 residues. CDR1 is GTSNPN, CDR2 SVGIG, per germline (reference sequence). The CDR3 spells CAWRWAYEQYF. The CDR3 nucleotides are TGTGCCTGGAGGTGGGCCTACGAGCAGTACTTC.

The chain combines TRBV7-9 with TRBJ2-1; D not resolved. Trimming removed 5 bases at V and 5 bases at J, with 16 bases between. Germline V CDR1 and CDR2: SEHNR, FQNEAQ (reference sequence). This CDR3 region has 15 residues. This chain's CDR3 is CASSGPATENNEQFF. The CDR3 coding sequence is TGTGCCAGCAGCGGACCAGCCACGGAGAACAATGAGCAGTTCTTC. The variable domain in full, with the rest retrieved from reference TRBV7-9 and TRBJ2-1, is DTGVSQNPRHKITKRGQNVTFRCDPISEHNRLYWYRQTLGQGPEFLTYFQNEAQLEKSRLLSDRFSAERPKGSFSTLEIQRTEQGDSAMYLCASSGPATENNEQFFGPGTRLTVL.

Details on this clone: The sample contains more than one DNA sequence encoding this CDR3. This CDR3 reads CASSLGRYGYTF. Written as DNA, the CDR3 is TGTGCCAGCAGCTTAGGGAGATATGGCTACACCTTC. The chain recombines TRBV7-9 with TRBJ1-2; D ambiguous. The V gene's germline CDR1 is SEHNR and CDR2 FQNEAQ (reference sequence). The CDR3 has 12 amino acids. Trimming took off 1 base at V and 5 bases at J, with 5 bases between the two ends.

The chain combines TRBV29-1 with TRBJ2-1; D unclear. CDR3 length: 13 amino acids. The V and J ends lost 6 bases and 4 bases respectively, with 13 bases between them. Germline assignment: CDR1 SQVTM and CDR2 ANQGSEA. CDR3 sequence (DNA): TGCAGCGTCCGTAGCAGACTTTACAATGAGCAGTTCTTC. It yields the protein CSVRSRLYNEQFF.

J is TRBJ2-3 and V is TRBV7-9; TRBD1 aligns across 9 bases. The CDR3 consists of 16 residues. V was pared by 5 bases and J by 6 bases, with 12 bases of the junction left unmatched. Germline loops: CDR1 SEHNR, CDR2 FQNEAQ (reference sequence). CDR3 loop: CASSVPGQGSVDTQYF. CDR3 in DNA: TGTGCCAGCAGCGTACCGGGACAGGGTTCGGTGGATACGCAGTATTTT.

The chain carries TRBV6-5 and TRBJ2-3, with D perhaps TRBD2 (6 bases). V lost 4 bases to trimming and J lost 0 bases, with 11 bases between them. The CDR3 extends over 15 amino acids. In germline, CDR1 is MNHEY, CDR2 SVGAGI. The CDR3 spells CASSSGDFSTDTQYF. CDR3 in DNA: TGTGCCAGCAGTTCCGGGGACTTCAGCACAGATACGCAGTATTTT.

This clone has just one count. The J gene is TRBJ2-1, the V gene TRBV7-8; either TRBD1 or TRBD2 may supply D (6 bases each). This CDR3 comprises 13 residues. The ends were cut back, 5 bases at V and 6 bases at J, with 11 bases in the middle. Germline CDR1 and CDR2: SGHVS and FQNEAQ. CDR3 region: CASSPRDINEQFF. Here the CDR3 DNA reads TGTGCCAGCAGCCCGCGGGACATCAATGAGCAGTTCTTC.

The rearrangement uses TRBV10-3 and TRBJ1-2; perhaps TRBD1 as D (5 bases). Trimming took off 3 bases at V and 0 bases at J, with 17 bases between the two ends. Germline V lookup: CDR1 ENHRY, CDR2 SYGVKD. The CDR3 is 17 amino acids. The CDR3 sequence: CAISDGASHLANYGYTF. In DNA form, the CDR3 reads TGTGCCATCAGTGACGGGGCCTCTCACCTAGCTAACTATGGCTACACCTTC.

The chain uses TRBV7-9 and TRBJ1-2; 11 bases fit TRBD1. CDR3 length equals 17 residues. CDR1 and CDR2 from the germline V gene are SEHNR and FQNEAQ (reference sequence). V shed 1 base and J 3 bases; nucleotides not matched to a gene: 7. The CDR3 DNA sequence: TGTGCCAGCAGCTTAGTGGAAGGACAGGGGGCTGACTATGGCTACACCTTC. Encoded protein: CASSLVEGQGADYGYTF. The entire variable domain, with the rest obtained from reference TRBV7-9 and TRBJ1-2, is as follows: DTGVSQNPRHKITKRGQNVTFRCDPISEHNRLYWYRQTLGQGPEFLTYFQNEAQLEKSRLLSDRFSAERPKGSFSTLEIQRTEQGDSAMYLCASSLVEGQGADYGYTFGSGTRLTVV.

The rearrangement joins TRBV9 to TRBJ2-7; D unresolved. Between the trimmed V and J ends, which lost 3 bases and 2 bases, there was a span of 12 bases. CDR1 is SGDLS and CDR2 is YYNGEE in the germline V gene. The CDR3 loop spans 14 amino acids. This CDR3 reads CASSAPNRTYEQYF. Here the CDR3 DNA reads TGTGCCAGCAGCGCCCCGAACAGAACCTACGAGCAGTACTTC.